This T cell receptor beta chain was sequenced in a study of molecular identifiers for immune sequencing clone quantification. On the study more broadly: RNA, taken in replicates from about 20,000 or 100,000 naive CD8 cells, was split five ways, with four sequenced.

Worth noting for this clonotype: A read error is possible here, since a much larger clone lies one base away.

MiXCR, run by TCRdb on the PCR reads, gives a single entry per CDR3 protein. Here the sample spans over 600,000 distinct CDR3 sequences, about 20% being singletons. This CDR3 comprises 14 residues. CDR1 is MGHRA and CDR2 is YSYEKL in the germline V gene. The sequenced sample was naive CD8+ T cells from blood, with Jurkat cell RNA spiked in. Subset specified: FACS-sorted CD8+CD4-CCR7+CD45RA+ naive T cells. The chain has TRBV4-1 and TRBJ2-7; D possibly corresponds to TRBD1 (6 bases). The TCR originated in a human donor in good health. Some libraries in this study had Jurkat cell RNA spiked in. The CDR3, as DNA: TGCACCAGCAGCCAAGGTACAGGGTTTTACGAGCAGTACTTC. This translates into CTSSQGTGFYEQYF.